Listed below are T cell receptor beta chains from one sample, sequenced in a study of T-cell memory formation after mild COVID-19. TCRdb reprocessed the 5' RACE reads with MiXCR, giving one entry per CDR3 protein. The sample comprises a few hundred thousand distinct CDR3 sequences, under 12% of which are singletons, and under 3.5% rests with the top ten. The sample comprised PBMCs or a T cell subset sorted from them (not recorded which). The receptors were sampled from a young man who had mild COVID-19 (a few samples of this study predate the infection). Cell type and time point are not known. Both conserved end residues are part of each CDR3. Each record gives: clone size, J gene, D gene, V gene, CDR3 protein, CDR3 DNA. The D gene is left open where the match is weak. Where a row states a size, it is once, few, many or the class of an expanded clone; other rows omit it.

abundance: few; j_gene: TRBJ2-3; d_gene: NA; v_gene: TRBV25-1; CDR3aa: CASSEIYRPTDTQYF; CDR3nt: TGTGCCAGCAGTGAAATCTACAGGCCCACAGATACGCAGTATTTT
abundance: NA; j_gene: TRBJ1-4; d_gene: NA; v_gene: TRBV7-9; CDR3aa: CASSPGNSNEKLFF; CDR3nt: TGTGCCAGCAGCCCCGGGAACAGTAATGAAAAACTGTTTTTT
abundance: few; j_gene: TRBJ2-4; d_gene: NA; v_gene: TRBV3-1; CDR3aa: CASSQWDGPHIQYF; CDR3nt: TGTGCCAGCAGCCAATGGGACGGCCCCCACATTCAGTACTTC
abundance: NA; j_gene: TRBJ2-1; d_gene: TRBD2; v_gene: TRBV12-3/TRBV12-4; CDR3aa: CASSPYPSGGFAEQFF; CDR3nt: TGTGCCAGCAGTCCTTACCCTAGCGGGGGGTTTGCTGAGCAGTTCTTC
abundance: few; j_gene: TRBJ2-5; d_gene: NA; v_gene: TRBV5-1; CDR3aa: CASRRAGQETQYF; CDR3nt: TGCGCCAGCAGAAGGGCGGGGCAAGAGACCCAGTACTTC
abundance: few; j_gene: TRBJ1-1; d_gene: NA; v_gene: TRBV29-1; CDR3aa: CSVEGWMNTEAFF; CDR3nt: TGCAGCGTTGAAGGGTGGATGAACACTGAAGCTTTCTTT
abundance: few; j_gene: TRBJ2-3; d_gene: TRBD1; v_gene: TRBV7-2; CDR3aa: CATGMTGGADTQYF; CDR3nt: TGTGCCACCGGGATGACAGGGGGAGCAGATACGCAGTATTTT
abundance: NA; j_gene: TRBJ1-6; d_gene: NA; v_gene: TRBV15; CDR3aa: CATSRGALDNSPLHF; CDR3nt: TGTGCCACCAGCAGAGGGGCGCTGGATAATTCACCCCTCCACTTT
abundance: few; j_gene: TRBJ1-6; d_gene: TRBD1; v_gene: TRBV18; CDR3aa: CASSSGTVNSPLHF; CDR3nt: TGTGCCAGCTCATCCGGGACAGTTAATTCACCCCTCCACTTT
abundance: few; j_gene: TRBJ1-1; d_gene: NA; v_gene: TRBV11-2; CDR3aa: CASSLVAGITEAFF; CDR3nt: TGTGCCAGCAGCTTAGTCGCGGGGATCACTGAAGCTTTCTTT
abundance: NA; j_gene: TRBJ2-6; d_gene: NA; v_gene: TRBV28; CDR3aa: CASSPAGTADSGANVLTF; CDR3nt: TGTGCCAGCAGTCCAGCCGGGACGGCCGACTCTGGGGCCAACGTCCTGACTTTC
abundance: NA; j_gene: TRBJ2-3; d_gene: TRBD2; v_gene: TRBV7-3; CDR3aa: CASSLIPTSGGYTDTQYF; CDR3nt: TGTGCCAGCAGCTTAATACCGACTAGCGGGGGGTACACAGATACGCAGTATTTT
abundance: NA; j_gene: TRBJ2-2; d_gene: NA; v_gene: TRBV19; CDR3aa: CASSIRPTPMFF; CDR3nt: TGTGCCAGTAGTATCCGCCCCACCCCAATGTTTTTT
abundance: many; j_gene: TRBJ2-2; d_gene: NA; v_gene: TRBV12-5; CDR3aa: CASGRDTGELFF; CDR3nt: TGTGCTAGTGGACGCGACACCGGGGAGCTGTTTTTT
abundance: few; j_gene: TRBJ2-7; d_gene: NA; v_gene: TRBV6-2/TRBV6-3; CDR3aa: CASRSTAYSVYEQYF; CDR3nt: TGTGCCAGCAGATCGACGGCCTATAGTGTGTACGAGCAGTACTTC
abundance: many; j_gene: TRBJ2-3; d_gene: NA; v_gene: TRBV7-9; CDR3aa: CASSLAQRDTQYF; CDR3nt: TGTGCCAGCAGCTTAGCGCAAAGGGATACGCAGTATTTT
abundance: NA; j_gene: TRBJ2-3; d_gene: NA; v_gene: TRBV5-1; CDR3aa: CASFQEDTQYF; CDR3nt: TGCGCCAGCTTCCAAGAAGATACGCAGTATTTT
abundance: many; j_gene: TRBJ2-5; d_gene: TRBD1; v_gene: TRBV5-6; CDR3aa: CASSRGTEETQYF; CDR3nt: TGTGCCAGCAGCAGAGGGACAGAAGAGACCCAGTACTTC
abundance: few; j_gene: TRBJ1-5; d_gene: NA; v_gene: TRBV7-2; CDR3aa: CASSLRQVSQPQHF; CDR3nt: TGTGCCAGCAGCCTCCGACAGGTTAGTCAGCCCCAGCATTTT
abundance: few; j_gene: TRBJ2-2; d_gene: NA; v_gene: TRBV5-1; CDR3aa: CASMVNGRAGGELFF; CDR3nt: TGCGCCAGCATGGTGAACGGCCGGGCTGGCGGGGAGCTGTTTTTT
abundance: many; j_gene: TRBJ2-1; d_gene: TRBD1; v_gene: TRBV7-2; CDR3aa: CASSGTGGRNEQFF; CDR3nt: TGTGCCAGCAGCGGGACAGGTGGTCGCAATGAGCAGTTCTTC
abundance: NA; j_gene: TRBJ1-1; d_gene: NA; v_gene: TRBV7-2; CDR3aa: CASSLEGALYTEAFF; CDR3nt: TGTGCCAGCAGCTTAGAAGGGGCTCTGTACACTGAAGCTTTCTTT
abundance: NA; j_gene: TRBJ2-2; d_gene: NA; v_gene: TRBV28; CDR3aa: CASASGTNTGELFF; CDR3nt: TGTGCCAGCGCTTCGGGCACCAACACCGGGGAGCTGTTTTTT
abundance: NA; j_gene: TRBJ1-1; d_gene: NA; v_gene: TRBV20-1; CDR3aa: CSARSRTNTEAFF; CDR3nt: TGCAGTGCTAGGTCTCGGACAAACACTGAAGCTTTCTTT
abundance: many; j_gene: TRBJ2-3; d_gene: NA; v_gene: TRBV12-3/TRBV12-4; CDR3aa: CASSPRWADTQYF; CDR3nt: TGTGCCAGCAGCCCACGGTGGGCAGATACGCAGTATTTT
abundance: many; j_gene: TRBJ1-2; d_gene: NA; v_gene: TRBV7-2; CDR3aa: CASSLYRDGYTF; CDR3nt: TGTGCCAGCAGCTTGTACAGGGATGGCTACACCTTC
abundance: many; j_gene: TRBJ1-6; d_gene: NA; v_gene: TRBV20-1; CDR3aa: CSARDSQILTLHF; CDR3nt: TGCAGTGCTAGAGACAGTCAAATTCTTACCCTCCACTTT
abundance: NA; j_gene: TRBJ1-5; d_gene: TRBD1; v_gene: TRBV10-3; CDR3aa: CAISDRPQGGNQPQHF; CDR3nt: TGTGCCATCAGTGACCGGCCCCAGGGGGGGAATCAGCCCCAGCATTTT